There are a few counts of the clone carrying this T cell receptor beta chain. This record belongs to a study of blood T cell repertoires in COVID-19. About the research overall: Material from acute and convalescent COVID-19 was sourced from the United States, Italy and Spain. Sample material is recorded as cDNA or gDNA derived from T cells, B-cell-depleted T cells, or PBMCs.

Authors' analysis steps: Counts of nucleated cells, estimated from reference gene primer amplification, were obtained. Assay: immunoSEQ multiplex PCR; the TCRdb copy retains only in-frame clones and omits some. V and J calls and clone size follow that table, whereas D and trimming were derived from the DNA. The repertoire holds some 140,000 clones, with roughly 80% as singletons. CDR1 and CDR2 from the germline V gene are MNHEY and SVGAGI. This CDR3 region has 12 residues. V was cut by 5 bases and J by 6 bases, with 11 bases left in between. Specimen: peripheral blood. V usage is TRBV6-5 and J usage is TRBJ2-7; D perhaps matches TRBD1 (5 bases). The origin of this receptor is a woman aged 55-75 years with acute or convalescent COVID-19. In DNA form, the CDR3 reads TGTGCCAGCAGTACACTGGGGCTCGAGCAGTACTTC. Protein product: CASSTLGLEQYF.